These T cell receptor beta chains were read from a single sample in a study of T cells after somatic rescue of genetic block. TCRdb keeps only in-frame clones here, not all; method: immunoSEQ multiplex PCR. The table lists around 70,000 clones, roughly 92% of them singletons. The sequenced sample was peripheral blood mononuclear cells (PBMCs). The origin of the receptors is a man aged 35 to 55. Each CDR3 is given with its conserved first and last residue. The D gene is left open where the match is weak. Rows give clone size only sometimes, using once, few, many, or a class for an expanded clone.

V	J	size	D	CDR3	DNA
TRBV27	TRBJ2-5	once	TRBD1	CASSSQGAVGETQYF	TGTGCCAGCAGTTCACAGGGGGCGGTGGGAGAGACCCAGTACTTC
TRBV29-1	TRBJ2-1	.	TRBD2	CSVEKWTSTNEQFF	TGCAGCGTCGAGAAATGGACTAGCACCAATGAGCAGTTCTTC
TRBV15	TRBJ1-5	.	TRBD1	CATSRGQGEVQPQHF	TGTGCCACCAGCAGAGGACAGGGTGAGGTTCAGCCCCAGCATTTT
TRBV6-1	TRBJ1-4	.	TRBD1	CASSVGTGATNEKLFF	TGTGCCAGCAGTGTCGGGACAGGGGCAACTAATGAAAAACTGTTTTTT
TRBV19	TRBJ1-5	.	.	CASWGLGSNQPQHF	TGTGCCAGCTGGGGGTTAGGTAGCAATCAGCCCCAGCATTTT
TRBV5-6	TRBJ2-1	.	TRBD1	CASSSGAGGYNEQFF	TGTGCCAGCAGCTCTGGGGCAGGGGGCTACAATGAGCAGTTCTTC
TRBV23-1	TRBJ1-4	.	TRBD1	CASTGQGEETNEKLFF	TGCGCCAGCACCGGGCAGGGGGAAGAAACTAATGAAAAACTGTTTTTT
TRBV9	TRBJ2-3	.	TRBD2	CASSAIAGGRTDTQYF	TGTGCCAGCAGCGCGATAGCGGGGGGCAGGACAGATACGCAGTATTTT
TRBV7-6	TRBJ2-1	.	TRBD2	CASSLRGGYNEQFF	TGTGCCAGCAGCTTGCGGGGAGGGTACAATGAGCAGTTCTTC
TRBV30	TRBJ1-4	.	.	CAWSMAQKLFF	TGTGCCTGGAGTATGGCTCAGAAACTGTTTTTT
TRBV5-1	TRBJ1-2	.	.	CASSLDRMYGYTF	TGCGCCAGCAGCTTGGACAGGATGTATGGCTACACCTTC
TRBV19	TRBJ2-7	once	.	CASSMGKGYEQYF	TGTGCCAGTAGTATGGGGAAAGGGTACGAGCAGTACTTC
TRBV20-1	TRBJ1-2	.	.	CSARGLNGHTF	TGCAGTGCCCGGGGCTTAAATGGCCACACCTTC
TRBV5-6	TRBJ1-2	.	.	CASSLVQGDGYTF	TGTGCCAGCAGCTTGGTACAGGGCGATGGCTACACCTTC
TRBV6-5	TRBJ1-1	.	TRBD1	CASSYDRDTEAFF	TGTGCCAGCAGTTACGACAGGGACACTGAAGCTTTCTTT
TRBV19	TRBJ2-1	.	.	CASSGQGETIEQFF	TGTGCCAGTAGTGGCCAGGGTGAAACAATTGAGCAGTTCTTC
TRBV7-9	TRBJ1-6	.	TRBD1	CASSLTQGGKNSPLHF	TGTGCCAGCAGCCTGACACAGGGGGGGAAAAATTCACCCCTCCACTTT
TRBV5-1	TRBJ2-5	once	.	CASSSQETQYF	TGCGCCAGCAGCTCCCAAGAGACCCAGTACTTC
TRBV10-3	TRBJ1-5	.	TRBD1	CAISESGLMGQGADQPQHF	TGTGCCATCAGTGAGTCCGGATTAATGGGTCAGGGGGCTGATCAGCCCCAGCATTTT
TRBV18	TRBJ2-1	.	TRBD2	CASSPRGVMYNEQFF	TGTGCCAGCTCACCCCGGGGGGTAATGTACAATGAGCAGTTCTTC
TRBV5-1	TRBJ2-2	few	.	CASSLGLRANTGELFF	TGCGCCAGCAGCCTAGGACTCCGCGCGAACACCGGGGAGCTGTTTTTT
TRBV28	TRBJ2-3	few	TRBD2	CASGRSSGRKDTQYF	TGTGCCAGCGGCCGGTCTAGCGGGAGAAAAGATACGCAGTATTTT